This T cell receptor (beta chain) stems from a study of blood T cells in healthy people across ages. Findings and limits, study-wide: The authors considered diversity estimates from one million T cells to be underestimates.

CDR1 SGHTA and CDR2 FQGNSA come from the germline V gene. This CDR3 spans 14 amino acids. The use of a sample-barcoded 5' primer and a J-beta primer mix characterized a second PCR of 7 to 11 cycles. Any given sample supplied a minimum of 3 million CDR3-containing paired-end reads. TCRdb analysed the 5' RACE reads with MiXCR anew, one entry per CDR3 protein. Of hundreds of thousands of distinct CDR3 sequences in the sample, approximately 65% were seen once. A word on this clonotype: Its target is not known.

The chain combines TRBV7-2 with TRBJ2-5; D is uncertain. The J call may be mistaken, given a closer DNA end match to TRBJ2-7. This TCR came from a man in his thirties or forties in good health. Specimen: blood. CDR3 amino acids: CASSIPSTTYEQYF. The CDR3 DNA follows: TGTGCCAGCAGTATTCCATCAACTACCTACGAGCAGTACTTC.